A selection of T cell receptor beta chains follows, all from one sample in a study of blood T cell repertoires in COVID-19. Sequenced by immunoSEQ multiplex PCR; TCRdb stores in-frame clones only, minus some. The table records around 70,000 clones, under 95% of them present only once. The sample taken for sequencing was peripheral blood. These receptors all stem from a human donor in a cohort sampled during active COVID-19. The CDR3 runs from the conserved cysteine through the conserved F or W. A D gene is named only where the DNA matches it firmly. For some rows the clone size is stated as once, few or many, or as a class when expanded; others skip it.

D,V,size,J,DNA,CDR3
NA,TRBV29-1,NA,TRBJ1-2,TGCAGCGTGGGGACTACACTCTATGGCTACACCTTC,CSVGTTLYGYTF
NA,TRBV11-2,NA,TRBJ2-7,TGTGCCAGCAGCGCCGCGGCCAACCGCGAGCAGTACTTC,CASSAAANREQYF
NA,TRBV5-5,NA,TRBJ1-1,TGTGCCAGCAGCGGTTGGGGGCTGAAGGGTGAAGCTTTCTTT,CASSGWGLKGEAFF
NA,TRBV6-2/TRBV6-3,NA,TRBJ2-7,TGTGCCAGCAGTTTTTGGCGGGGGCCCCGGGACGAGCAGTACTTC,CASSFWRGPRDEQYF
NA,TRBV10-1,NA,TRBJ2-2,TGCGCCAGCAGGGCAGGGCCGAACACCGGGGAGCTGTTTTTT,CASRAGPNTGELFF
TRBD2,TRBV10-3,NA,TRBJ2-7,TGTGCCATCAGTGGTGCGGGGGGCGCCTACGAGCAGTACTTC,CAISGAGGAYEQYF
TRBD2,TRBV4-3,once,TRBJ2-5,TGCGCCAGCAGCCAAGAACTAGCGGGGGGGTATGAGACCCAGTACTTC,CASSQELAGGYETQYF
NA,TRBV2,NA,TRBJ2-4,TGTGCCAGCAGTGGTGAGGGACTAGCCAAAAACATTCAGTACTTC,CASSGEGLAKNIQYF
NA,TRBV11-3,NA,TRBJ1-1,TGTGCCAGCAGCCTAACCGACGGGTCTGAAGCTTTCTTT,CASSLTDGSEAFF
TRBD1,TRBV9,NA,TRBJ1-2,TGTGCCAGCAGCGTAGGACAGGGGACCTATGGCTACACCTTC,CASSVGQGTYGYTF
NA,TRBV4-3,NA,TRBJ1-1,TGCGCCAGCAGCCAAGCGGTTCCCCGGAGTACTGAAGCTTTCTTT,CASSQAVPRSTEAFF
NA,TRBV19,NA,TRBJ1-5,TGTGCCAGTAGTTTCGGGACAAATCAGCCCCAGCATTTT,CASSFGTNQPQHF
NA,TRBV4-3,NA,TRBJ1-1,TGCGCCAGCAGCCAGACAACAGGGTTCATGAACACTGAAGCTTTCTTT,CASSQTTGFMNTEAFF
NA,TRBV7-6,NA,TRBJ2-7,TGTGCCAGCAGCTTAGTAGGGCGGGGCCGCGAGCAGTACTTC,CASSLVGRGREQYF
TRBD2,TRBV19,NA,TRBJ2-2,TGTGCCAGTAGTAGTCCCGGGACTAGCGGTCAGCTGTTTTTT,CASSSPGTSGQLFF
TRBD1,TRBV18,once,TRBJ1-2,TGTGCCAGCTCACGGGGCCCAGGACAGGGTGACTATGGCTACACCTTC,CASSRGPGQGDYGYTF
NA,TRBV18,NA,TRBJ2-7,TGTGCCAGCTCGCGGGACCTAGGCGCCTACGAGCAGTACTTC,CASSRDLGAYEQYF
NA,TRBV7-2,NA,TRBJ1-1,TGTGCCAGCAGCTCCGACAGAATGAACACTGAAGCTTTCTTT,CASSSDRMNTEAFF